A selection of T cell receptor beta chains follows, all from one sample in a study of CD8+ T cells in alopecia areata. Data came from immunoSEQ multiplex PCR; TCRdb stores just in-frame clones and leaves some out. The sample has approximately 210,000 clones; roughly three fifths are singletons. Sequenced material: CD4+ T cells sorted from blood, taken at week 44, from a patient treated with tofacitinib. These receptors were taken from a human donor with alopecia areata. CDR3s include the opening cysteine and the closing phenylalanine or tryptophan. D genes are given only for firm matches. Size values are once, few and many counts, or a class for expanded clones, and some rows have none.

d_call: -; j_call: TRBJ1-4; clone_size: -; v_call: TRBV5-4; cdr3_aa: CASSSKQETNEKLFF; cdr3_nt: TGTGCCAGCAGCTCGAAACAGGAGACTAATGAAAAACTGTTTTTT
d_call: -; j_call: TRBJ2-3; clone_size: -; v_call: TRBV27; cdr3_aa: CASSLVRAGVDTQYF; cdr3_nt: TGTGCCAGCAGTTTAGTCAGGGCGGGCGTTGATACGCAGTATTTT
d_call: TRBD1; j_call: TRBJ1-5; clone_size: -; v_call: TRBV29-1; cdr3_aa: CSVAQGADSNQPQHF; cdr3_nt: TGCAGCGTCGCACAGGGGGCGGATAGCAATCAGCCCCAGCATTTT
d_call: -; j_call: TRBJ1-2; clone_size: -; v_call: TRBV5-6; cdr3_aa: CASSLGPSSGYGYTF; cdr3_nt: TGTGCCAGCAGCTTGGGGCCTTCTAGTGGCTATGGCTACACCTTC
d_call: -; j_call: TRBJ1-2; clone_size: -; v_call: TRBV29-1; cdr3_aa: CSGGQLSNYGYTF; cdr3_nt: TGCAGCGGTGGGCAGTTGAGTAACTATGGCTACACCTTC
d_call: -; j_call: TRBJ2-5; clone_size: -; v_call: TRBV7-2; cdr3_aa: CASSSQERAETQYF; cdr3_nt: TGTGCCAGCAGCTCTCAAGAGCGAGCGGAGACCCAGTACTTC
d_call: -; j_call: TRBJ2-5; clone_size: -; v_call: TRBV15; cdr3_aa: CATSSQGYQETQYF; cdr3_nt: TGTGCCACCAGCTCCCAGGGGTACCAAGAGACCCAGTACTTC
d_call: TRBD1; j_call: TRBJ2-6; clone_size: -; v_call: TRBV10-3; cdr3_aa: CAISERGTDTSGANVLTF; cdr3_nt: TGTGCCATCAGTGAGCGTGGGACAGACACCTCTGGGGCCAACGTCCTGACTTTC
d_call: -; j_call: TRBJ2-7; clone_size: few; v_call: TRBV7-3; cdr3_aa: CASSLEQGYEQYF; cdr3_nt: TGTGCCAGCAGCCTCGAGCAAGGGTACGAGCAGTACTTC
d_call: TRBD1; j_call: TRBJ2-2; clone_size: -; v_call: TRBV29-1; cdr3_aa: CSAGTGKIGELFF; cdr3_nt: TGCAGCGCTGGGACAGGGAAGATCGGGGAGCTGTTTTTT
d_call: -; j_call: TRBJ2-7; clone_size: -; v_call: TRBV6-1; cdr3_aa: CASTVGARRSYEQYF; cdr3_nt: TGTGCCAGCACGGTGGGGGCGAGACGCTCCTACGAGCAGTACTTC
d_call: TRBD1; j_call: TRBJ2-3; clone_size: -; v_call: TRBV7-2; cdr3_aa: CASSHRQGEVVDTQYF; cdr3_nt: TGTGCCAGCAGCCACCGACAGGGGGAAGTTGTCGATACGCAGTATTTT
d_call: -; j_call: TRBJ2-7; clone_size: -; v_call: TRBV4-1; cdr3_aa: CASSQVADQRYEQYF; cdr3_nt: TGCGCCAGCAGCCAAGTCGCGGACCAGCGCTACGAGCAGTACTTC
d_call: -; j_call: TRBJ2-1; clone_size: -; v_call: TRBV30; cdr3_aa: CAWRQWENNEQFF; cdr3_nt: TGTGCCTGGCGCCAGTGGGAGAACAATGAGCAGTTCTTC
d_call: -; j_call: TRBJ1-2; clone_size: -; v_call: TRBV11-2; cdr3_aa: CASSLEYGKLYGYTF; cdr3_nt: TGTGCCAGCAGCTTAGAATATGGGAAACTCTATGGCTACACCTTC
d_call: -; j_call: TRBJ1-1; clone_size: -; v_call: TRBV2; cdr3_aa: CASKWGPNTEAFF; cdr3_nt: TGTGCCAGCAAATGGGGGCCCAACACTGAAGCTTTCTTT
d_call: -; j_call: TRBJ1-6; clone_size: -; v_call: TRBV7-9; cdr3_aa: CASSSDSLESPLHF; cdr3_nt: TGTGCCAGCAGCTCGGACAGTCTAGAGTCACCCCTCCACTTT
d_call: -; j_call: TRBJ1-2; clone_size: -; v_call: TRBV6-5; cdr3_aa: CASRPDSERHGYTF; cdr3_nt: TGTGCCAGCAGACCCGACAGTGAAAGGCATGGCTACACCTTC
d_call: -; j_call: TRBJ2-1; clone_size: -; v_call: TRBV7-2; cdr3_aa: CASSLMATPRSYNEQFF; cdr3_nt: TGTGCCAGCAGCTTAATGGCTACCCCTCGCTCCTACAATGAGCAGTTCTTC
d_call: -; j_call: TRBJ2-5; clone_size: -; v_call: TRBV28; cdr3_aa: CASSLRRVGTQYF; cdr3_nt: TGTGCCAGCAGTTTACGCAGGGTCGGAACCCAGTACTTC
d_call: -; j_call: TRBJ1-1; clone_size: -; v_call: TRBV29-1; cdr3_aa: CSVLVQSANTEAFF; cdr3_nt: TGCAGCGTCCTCGTGCAGAGCGCGAACACTGAAGCTTTCTTT
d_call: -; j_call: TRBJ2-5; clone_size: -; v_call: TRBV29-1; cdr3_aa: CSVATQETQYF; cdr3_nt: TGCAGCGTTGCCACCCAAGAGACCCAGTACTTC
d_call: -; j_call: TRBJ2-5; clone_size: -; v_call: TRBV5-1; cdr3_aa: CASSLAAQYQETQYF; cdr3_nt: TGCGCCAGCAGCTTGGCCGCCCAGTACCAAGAGACCCAGTACTTC
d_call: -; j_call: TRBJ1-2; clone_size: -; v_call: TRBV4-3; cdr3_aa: CASSQEPRTGTYGYTF; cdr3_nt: TGCGCCAGCAGCCAAGAACCCCGCACCGGGACCTATGGCTACACCTTC
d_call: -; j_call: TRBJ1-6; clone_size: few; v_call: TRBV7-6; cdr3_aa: CASSSTGNSPLHF; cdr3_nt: TGTGCCAGCAGCTCAACAGGGAATTCACCCCTCCACTTT
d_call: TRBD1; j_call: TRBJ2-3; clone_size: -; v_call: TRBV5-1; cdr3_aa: CASSKGQRVADTQYF; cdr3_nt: TGCGCCAGCAGCAAGGGACAGAGGGTGGCAGATACGCAGTATTTT
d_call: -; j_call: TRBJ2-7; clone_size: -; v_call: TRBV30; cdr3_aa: CAWAGDYEQYF; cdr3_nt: TGTGCCTGGGCCGGGGACTACGAGCAGTACTTC
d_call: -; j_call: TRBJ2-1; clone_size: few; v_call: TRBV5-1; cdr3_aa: CASSLAPGYNEQFF; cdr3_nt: TGCGCCAGCAGCTTGGCCCCAGGCTACAATGAGCAGTTCTTC
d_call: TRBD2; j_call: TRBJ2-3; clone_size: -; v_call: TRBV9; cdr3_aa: CASSVVTSGGASDTQYF; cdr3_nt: TGTGCCAGCAGCGTAGTGACTAGCGGGGGGGCCTCAGATACGCAGTATTTT
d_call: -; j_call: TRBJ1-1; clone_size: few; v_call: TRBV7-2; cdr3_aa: CASSLLRGTEAFF; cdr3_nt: TGTGCCAGCAGCCTCCTCAGGGGAACTGAAGCTTTCTTT
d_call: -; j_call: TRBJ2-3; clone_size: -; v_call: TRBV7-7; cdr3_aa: CASSSGQGTDTQYF; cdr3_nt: TGTGCCAGCAGCTCCGGCCAGGGCACAGATACGCAGTATTTT
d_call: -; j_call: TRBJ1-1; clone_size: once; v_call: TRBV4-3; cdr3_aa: CASSPTTNTEAFF; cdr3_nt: TGCGCCAGCAGCCCTACAACGAACACTGAAGCTTTCTTT
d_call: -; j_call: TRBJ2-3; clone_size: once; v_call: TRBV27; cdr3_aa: CASSPRDSSSDTQYF; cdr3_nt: TGTGCCAGCAGTCCGCGGGACAGCTCTTCAGATACGCAGTATTTT
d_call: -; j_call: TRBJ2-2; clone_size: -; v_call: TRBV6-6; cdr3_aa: CASSRGNTGELFF; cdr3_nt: TGTGCCAGCAGCAGGGGGAACACCGGGGAGCTGTTTTTT
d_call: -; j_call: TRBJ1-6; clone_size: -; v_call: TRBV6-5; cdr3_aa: CASKMDADDNSPLHF; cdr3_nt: TGTGCCAGCAAGATGGATGCCGACGATAATTCACCCCTCCACTTT
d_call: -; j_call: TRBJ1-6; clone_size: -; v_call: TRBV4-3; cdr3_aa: CASSQDRTLSPLHF; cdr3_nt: TGCGCCAGCAGCCAAGATCGTACGTTGTCACCCCTCCACTTT
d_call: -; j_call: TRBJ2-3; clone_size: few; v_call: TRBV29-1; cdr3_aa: CSVAGSTDTQYF; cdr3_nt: TGCAGCGTTGCAGGGAGCACAGATACGCAGTATTTT
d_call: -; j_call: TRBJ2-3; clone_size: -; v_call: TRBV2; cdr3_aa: CASSEVSDTQYF; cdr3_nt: TGTGCCAGCAGTGAAGTGTCAGATACGCAGTATTTT